This T cell receptor beta chain was identified during a study of blood T cell repertoires in COVID-19 (dated by TCRdb to 2020 to 2021). With respect to the entire study: Collaborator samples came from the United States, Italy and Spain and covered acute and convalescent phases of COVID-19. Where available, HLA class I and class II types were obtained from metadata supplied by the sample provider rather than from assay-based typing. The repertoires were made available in a free public database intended to serve as a resource for research on the immune response to SARS-CoV-2. A de-identified subject ID, COVID-19 status, age in years and sex were almost always included in the sample metadata. Deeply sampled blood TCRbeta repertoires from subjects exposed to, actively infected with, or recovered from COVID-19 were included in the dataset. The prospective study material was composed of cDNA or gDNA derived from T cells, B-cell-depleted T cells, or PBMCs. Samples were obtained from the ongoing ImmuneRACE study (first 160 participants) and from 1,254 subjects provided by 6 global collaborators. What the work shows at the level of the full study, not this receptor alone: Clinical and demographic metadata were provided uncurated, with the amount varying by source and participant.

TCRbeta CDR3 regions were amplified from genomic DNA by means of the immunoSEQ Assay, a bias-controlled multiplex PCR. In the source study's methods: Nucleated cell counts per sample were estimated from amplification of reference gene primers within the assay. To quantify the absolute abundance of each unique TCRbeta CDR3 rearrangement, sequence reads were collapsed and filtered. Productive Simpson clonality was computed per sample as the square root of Simpson's diversity index over productive rearrangements. Drawn from immuneACCESS, this table holds only the in-frame rearrangements with V and J called that TCRdb kept. Clones are partly lost; checked studies trace under half to an unresolved V gene and leave the rest unexplained. The V and J calls and the clone size are those of that table, but D and trimming were determined from the DNA. For this sample there are over 200,000 clones; about 80% appear just once. Approximately 1.8% of the sample is taken by the ten largest.

With regard to this clone: Its antigen remains unidentified. Within one base of it there is no much larger clone, and no base qualities were kept.

V sheds 2 bases and J sheds 7 bases, leaving 18 bases between their ends. Taken from the germline V gene, the CDR1 and CDR2 loops are SNHLY and FYNNEI. Taken from cysteine to phenylalanine, the CDR3 has 16 residues. Solely the CDR3 DNA is kept, with 48 bases framed from the first base. Participants in the prospective study were aged roughly 18 to 90 years, lived in 20 to 30 United States geographic areas, and enrolled through a virtual design. In the prospective study, participants were assigned to cohorts based on the clinical history participants reported in a screening survey and a study questionnaire. Recovered participants in ImmuneRACE Cohort 3 were defined by two consecutive negative NP/OP PCR tests, clearance by a healthcare professional, or resolution of symptoms. Each participant in the prospective study had whole blood, serum and a nasopharyngeal or oropharyngeal swab collected by mobile phlebotomists. Prospective study participants could optionally give additional blood draws and questionnaires over an approximately two-month period. Before DNA extraction, prospective study blood samples were shipped either frozen or at room temperature.

The clonotype was recovered from a man in his 60s who had recovered from COVID-19. The sequenced sample was PBMCs or T cells enriched from blood (not recorded which). The V gene is TRBV2 and the J gene is TRBJ1-5; the best D guess is TRBD1, with 5 bases matching. CDR3 loop: CASSELGSGLGQPQHF. The DNA sequence follows: TGTGCCAGCAGTGAACTCGGGTCAGGGTTAGGGCAGCCCCAGCATTTT.